This T cell receptor beta chain was sequenced for a study of blood T cell repertoires in COVID-19. Whole-study context: From T cells, B-cell-depleted T cells, or PBMCs came the material, which was cDNA or gDNA.

CDR1 MGHDK and CDR2 SYGVNS come from the germline V gene. J gave up 8 bases and V 6 bases, and 8 bases lay outside the gene matches. This CDR3 has 13 amino acids. The table came from immunoSEQ multiplex PCR; TCRdb's copy has only in-frame clones and leaves some out. The table shows about 170,000 clones, with about nine tenths occurring only once. J is TRBJ1-2 and V is TRBV25-1, with TRBD1 matching over 8 bases. Input material: peripheral blood. The TCR sequence derives from a man aged 25 to 40 with COVID-19, enrolled during active disease. The DNA of the CDR3 is TGTGCCAGCAGACACAACAGGGGGGGCGGCTACACCTTC. It is translated as CASRHNRGGGYTF.